Presented here are 21 T cell receptor beta chains from one specimen sequenced in a study of beta chain features in type 1 diabetes. Expressed TCRB transcripts were sequenced after all isolated RNA was converted to cDNA. TCRdb keeps only in-frame clones here, not all; method: immunoSEQ multiplex PCR. The repertoire consists of hundreds of thousands of clones, with approximately 15% occurring once and the leading ten covering roughly 0.036%. The sequencing input was naive CD4+ T cells from blood. Every receptor here comes from a man aged 25-45 years in good health.

The chain combines TRBV4-3 with TRBJ2-5; weak D call: TRBD1 (7 bases). Deletions cut 1 base from V and 2 bases from J, with 17 bases between. Germline V lookup: CDR1 LGHNA, CDR2 YSLEER. CDR3 length equals 17 residues. CDR3 sequence reads: CASSQGSPGGYQETQYF. The CDR3 DNA reads as TGCGCCAGCAGCCAAGGAAGTCCAGGGGGGTATCAAGAGACCCAGTACTTC.

This clone has a handful of counts. The same CDR3 also results from other DNA sequences found in this sample. The rearrangement uses TRBV30 and TRBJ2-7, with no clear D. V was trimmed by 0 bases and J by 2 bases, leaving 5 bases between them. Per germline, CDR1 GTSNPN and CDR2 SVGIG (reference sequence). This CDR3 is 12 amino acids long. The CDR3 nucleotides are TGTGCCTGGAGTGTAGGGCCCTACGAGCAGTACGTC. It is translated as CAWSVGPYEQYV.

The chain carries TRBV30 and TRBJ2-7, with 8 nucleotides matching TRBD2. CDR1 GTSNPN and CDR2 SVGIG come from the germline V gene (reference sequence). The CDR3 is 19 amino acids. Germline trimming cut 0 bases from V and 1 base from J; bases unmatched to any gene: 17. CDR3 sequence: CAWSVREDRGRGGSYEQYV. CDR3 in DNA: TGTGCCTGGAGTGTACGTGAGGACCGAGGTCGGGGGGGTTCCTACGAGCAGTACGTC.

This clone appeared a few times. The V call is TRBV5-4, the J call TRBJ2-1; D is possibly TRBD2 (5 bases). The V end was cut by 4 bases, the J end by 7 bases, with 18 bases between. The CDR3 extends over 15 amino acids. CDR1 and CDR2 (germline): SGHNT, YYREEE (reference sequence). The CDR3 reads CASSPEPERVNEQFF. Here the CDR3 DNA reads TGTGCCAGCAGCCCGGAGCCAGAGAGGGTGAATGAGCAGTTCTTC. Full variable domain (rest looked up from reference TRBV5-4 and TRBJ2-1): ETGVTQSPTHLIKTRGQQVTLRCSSQSGHNTVSWYQQALGQGPQFIFQYYREEENGRGNFPPRFSGLQFPNYSSELNVNALELDDSALYLCASSPEPERVNEQFFGPGTRLTVL.

This clone has just a few counts. In DNA form, the CDR3 reads TGTGCCAGCAGTACCCAGTGGATCCTAGCGGGAGATACTAAGCAGTACGTC. Translated, it gives CASSTQWILAGDTKQYV. This rearrangement joins TRBV11-3 to TRBJ2-7; TRBD2 matches 10 bases. The CDR3 extends over 17 amino acids. Germline CDR1 reads SGHNT; CDR2 reads YENEEA. Losses at the gene ends were 6 bases for V and 8 bases for J; bases not matched to a gene: 19.

The sample holds one count of this clone. The chain uses TRBV9 and TRBJ2-3, with D unclear. V lost 0 bases to trimming and J lost 8 bases, with 19 bases between them. The CDR3 consists of 16 residues. Germline CDR1 SGDLS, CDR2 YYNGEE. CDR3 nucleotides: TGTGCCAGCAGCGTAGGTCCCGACTCCCGTATAAGTACGCAGTATTTT. It is translated as CASSVGPDSRISTQYF.

This clone has just a few counts. V usage is TRBV29-1 and J usage is TRBJ1-1, with a tentative D call TRBD1 (6 bases). This CDR3 comprises 14 residues. The germline CDR1 and CDR2 sequences are SQVTM and ANQGSEA. The V and J ends lost 3 bases and 7 bases respectively, with 18 bases between them. CDR3 residues: CSVEPRKKDSEAFF. The CDR3 DNA sequence: TGCAGCGTTGAGCCAAGAAAAAAGGACAGTGAAGCTTTCTTT.

The rearrangement links TRBV9 to TRBJ2-2; D is unresolved. This CDR3 comprises 14 residues. CDR1 and CDR2 (germline): SGDLS, YYNGEE. Trimming cost V 2 bases and J 2 bases, with 7 bases left between them. For the CDR3, the DNA is TGTGCCAGCAGCGTTAGCTTAAACACCGGGGAGCTGTTTTTT. Protein: CASSVSLNTGELFF.

This clone was counted only a few times. The chain recombines TRBV10-3 with TRBJ2-1; 8 bases agree with TRBD2. The CDR3 is 16 amino acids. V lost 4 bases and J lost 9; bases outside the gene matches: 14. Germline assignment: CDR1 ENHRY and CDR2 SYGVKD. CDR3 sequence reads: CAISALGTRVGGEQFF. DNA of the CDR3: TGTGCCATCAGTGCATTAGGGACTAGGGTCGGCGGTGAGCAGTTCTTC.

The J gene is TRBJ2-3, the V gene TRBV2, with D possibly being TRBD1 (5 bases). The V end was cut by 8 bases, the J end by 6 bases, with 21 bases between. CDR3 length: 15 amino acids. Per germline, CDR1 SNHLY and CDR2 FYNNEI. CDR3: CASGPTRVATDTQYF. DNA for the CDR3: TGTGCCAGCGGACCAACCAGGGTGGCCACGGATACGCAGTATTTT.

The V and J genes are TRBV27 and TRBJ2-7, with 10 bases identical to TRBD2. CDR1 is MNHEY and CDR2 is SMNVEV in the germline V gene (reference sequence). V was pared by 6 bases and J by 4 bases, with 9 bases of the junction left unmatched. The CDR3 has 15 residues. CDR3 DNA sequence: TGTGCCAGCAGCCTAAATCCTAGCGGGAGTTACGAGCAGTACGTC. Translated: CASSLNPSGSYEQYV.

The rearrangement links TRBV7-2 to TRBJ1-1; no definite D call. Germline V CDR1 and CDR2: SGHTA, FQGNSA. This CDR3 comprises 13 residues. The ends were cut back, 3 bases at V and 5 bases at J, with 10 bases in the middle. DNA for the CDR3: TGTGCCAGCAGCTTTGGCAGAAAGACTGAAGCTTTCTTT. This gives the protein CASSFGRKTEAFF. The entire variable domain, with the rest obtained from reference TRBV7-2 and TRBJ1-1, is as follows: GAGVSQSPSNKVTEKGKDVELRCDPISGHTALYWYRQSLGQGLEFLIYFQGNSAPDKSGLPSDRFSAERTGGSVSTLTIQRTQQEDSAVYLCASSFGRKTEAFFGQGTRLTVV.

This chain joins TRBV7-2 and TRBJ2-7, with D possibly called TRBD1 or TRBD2 (5 bases each). The germline V gene encodes CDR1 SGHTA and CDR2 FQGNSA. The CDR3 has 14 amino acids. V was clipped by 8 bases and J by 6 bases, with 20 bases between them. This CDR3 is CASGTMQGPVEQYF. In DNA form, the CDR3 reads TGTGCCAGCGGAACAATGCAGGGACCCGTCGAGCAGTACTTC.

This chain connects TRBV2 to TRBJ2-1, with 9 bases matching TRBD1. CDR3 length: 14 residues. V lost 3 bases and J lost 9; bases outside the gene matches: 6. Germline assignment: CDR1 SNHLY and CDR2 FYNNEI. Here the CDR3 reads CASSEDRGNREQFF. The CDR3, as DNA: TGTGCCAGCAGTGAGGACAGGGGCAATCGTGAGCAGTTCTTC.

The gene calls are TRBV7-2 and TRBJ2-4; TRBD2 is a possible D gene (6 bases). The germline V and J ends were trimmed by 4 bases and 5 bases, with 9 bases remaining between them. CDR1 and CDR2 (germline): SGHTA, FQGNSA. This CDR3 has 13 residues. CDR3 DNA sequence: TGTGCCAGCAGCTCTAGCGTCCAAAACATTCAGTACTTC. It encodes CASSSSVQNIQYF. Full variable domain (missing parts from reference TRBV7-2 and TRBJ2-4): GAGVSQSPSNKVTEKGKDVELRCDPISGHTALYWYRQSLGQGLEFLIYFQGNSAPDKSGLPSDRFSAERTGGSVSTLTIQRTQQEDSAVYLCASSSSVQNIQYFGAGTRLSVL.

V gene TRBV7-2 combines with J gene TRBJ1-1; possibly TRBD1 for D (5 bases). There are 11 residues in the CDR3. Between the trimmed V and J ends, which lost 5 bases and 8 bases, there was a span of 9 bases. Germline V CDR1 and CDR2: SGHTA, FQGNSA. The CDR3 is CASSLNREAFF. The CDR3 DNA follows: TGTGCCAGCAGCCTAAACAGGGAAGCTTTCTTT.

This clone was detected only a few times. This chain's CDR3 is CSARDGYTF. The CDR3 DNA follows: TGCAGTGCTAGGGATGGCTACACCTTC. The chain is built from TRBV20-1 and TRBJ1-2; D is uncertain. This CDR3 contains 9 residues. Trimming cost V 3 bases and J 6 bases, with 2 bases left between them. In germline, CDR1 is DFQATT, CDR2 SNEGSKA (reference sequence).

This chain joins TRBV30 and TRBJ1-3; D is undetermined. The CDR3 runs to 12 residues. Germline lookup yields CDR1 GTSNPN and CDR2 SVGIG (reference sequence). Here the CDR3 reads CAYFGSGNTIYF. In DNA, the CDR3 is TGTGCATATTTTGGGTCTGGAAACACCATATATTTT.

This sequence joins TRBV29-1 and TRBJ1-3; D is possibly TRBD1 (5 bases). V was pared by 6 bases and J by 5 bases, with 14 bases between. The CDR3 is 13 amino acids. In germline, CDR1 is SQVTM, CDR2 ANQGSEA. CDR3 bases: TGCAGCGTGACGCCGACAGACCGAAACACCATATATTTT. This codes for CSVTPTDRNTIYF.

This clone was seen more than once but under ten times. This sequence joins TRBV7-2 and TRBJ2-7; no definite D call. Germline CDR1 reads SGHTA; CDR2 reads FQGNSA. The germline V and J ends were trimmed by 5 bases and 7 bases, with 12 bases remaining between them. The CDR3 loop spans 12 amino acids. CDR3 DNA sequence: TGTGCCAGCAGCCGTAGACCCCCAGAGCAGTACTTC. Translation: CASSRRPPEQYF.

This clone turned up a few times. V and J are TRBV7-2 and TRBJ2-3; D is ambiguous. Trimming left V 3 bases short and J 6 bases short, with 4 bases between. CDR3 size: 11 residues. Germline V gene data show CDR1 as SGHTA and CDR2 as FQGNSA. CDR3: CASSFRDTQYF. The CDR3 nucleotides are TGTGCCAGCAGCTTCAGGGATACGCAGTATTTT.